A single sample is the source of the 16 T cell receptor beta chains below, sequenced in a study of T cell repertoires in cytomegalovirus infection (dated by TCRdb to about 2019). The sample's treatment or condition label, decoded: in vitro stimulation with specific CMV peptide epitopes to enrich CMV-specific T cells. Sequencing instrument: Illumina HiSeq 1500. The raw public reads went through TCRdb reprocessing: fastp at Q25, MiXCR clone calling, in-frame beta chains kept. Duplicate CDR3 protein sequences are folded into a single record with the most common DNA and genes. The sample table contains about 700,000 distinct CDR3 sequences; only one count was recorded for 30% to 40% of them. The ten top clones hold 18% of the sample. These TCRs' antigens remain unknown. The source was cultured PBMCs, collected from culture after CMV antigen stimulation. The origin of the receptors is a human donor in good health (CMV status not recorded). Some clones in this sample may be carry-over from other donors' samples.

The rearrangement links TRBV6-6 to TRBJ2-2; either TRBD1 or TRBD2 may supply D (5 bases each). The CDR3 extends over 14 amino acids. Looked up from germline, CDR1 is MNHNY and CDR2 is SVGAGI (reference sequence). Trimming cost V 8 bases and J 3 bases, with 13 bases left between them. The CDR3 here is CASEGLAYTGELFF. CDR3 DNA sequence: TGTGCCAGCGAGGGGCTAGCCTACACCGGGGAGCTGTTTTTT.

Only a few counts were recorded for this clonotype. V usage is TRBV6-2 or TRBV6-3 and J usage is TRBJ1-5; D may be TRBD1 (5 bases). V was shortened by 8 bases and J by 0 bases, with 14 bases between the two germline ends. The CDR3 sequence is 15 residues long. Germline CDR1 MNHEY, CDR2 SVGEGT. The CDR3 nucleotides read TGTGCCAGCGTGAAGGGGTCGGATAGCAATCAGCCCCAGCATTTT. Amino acid sequence: CASVKGSDSNQPQHF.

This clonotype has a count of ten or more. CDR3 region: CASSLLGETQYF. In DNA form, the CDR3 reads TGTGCCAGCAGCTTATTAGGGGAGACCCAGTACTTC. V and J are TRBV7-2 and TRBJ2-5; D is unclear. Trimming removed 2 bases from V and 5 bases from J, with 6 bases in between. This CDR3 is 12 amino acids long. CDR1 is SGHTA and CDR2 is FQGNSA in the germline V gene.

The gene calls are TRBV20-1 and TRBJ2-1; tentative D call: TRBD2 (6 bases). Trimming left V 6 bases short and J 0 bases short, with 12 bases between. Germline V lookup: CDR1 DFQATT, CDR2 SNEGSKA (reference sequence). This CDR3 is built from 14 residues. The chain's CDR3 is CSAPDGSSYNEQFF. Here the CDR3 DNA reads TGCAGTGCCCCAGACGGGAGCTCCTACAATGAGCAGTTCTTC.

This clonotype was detected many times. This chain connects TRBV12-3 or TRBV12-4 to TRBJ1-5, with a possible D match to TRBD1 (5 bases). The length of the CDR3 is 13 residues. V was shortened by 6 bases and J by 7 bases, with 13 bases between the two germline ends. For the CDR3, the DNA is TGTGCCAGCAGCCCCCAGGGAGGCCAGCCCCAGCATTTT. It translates to CASSPQGGQPQHF.

This chain links TRBV6-1 with TRBJ1-3, with D unclear. Trimming shortened V by 8 bases and J by 0 bases, and 11 bases separated the two germline ends. CDR3 length: 14 residues. CDR1 and CDR2 (germline): MNHNS, SASEGT. CDR3 DNA sequence: TGTGCCAGCTGTGTGACAAGCTCTGGAAACACCATATATTTT. Protein product: CASCVTSSGNTIYF.

This clonotype was seen at least ten times. J is TRBJ2-7 and V is TRBV7-2, with TRBD2 identical over 9 bases. CDR3 length equals 15 residues. In germline, CDR1 is SGHTA, CDR2 FQGNSA. The V gene end was trimmed by 3 bases and the J gene end by 6 bases; junction bases not matched to a gene: 9. As DNA, the CDR3 is TGTGCCAGCAGCTTGAGTGGGACTAGCAGCCGCGAGCAGTACTTC. Residues: CASSLSGTSSREQYF.

The chain joins TRBV29-1 to TRBJ2-3, with no clear D. The CDR3 runs to 16 residues. Trimming stripped 4 bases from V and 0 bases from J, with 17 bases between. Germline V gene data show CDR1 as SQVTM and CDR2 as ANQGSEA. CDR3 loop: CSVGYLGRNSTDTQYF. CDR3 bases: TGCAGCGTTGGATATTTGGGCAGGAATAGCACAGATACGCAGTATTTT.

This clonotype was picked up a small number of times. The V gene is TRBV5-1, the J gene TRBJ1-6, with D unresolved. The CDR3 is made up of 14 amino acids. Germline lookup yields CDR1 SGHRS and CDR2 YFSETQ. The germline V and J ends were trimmed by 2 bases and 10 bases, with 13 bases remaining between them. The CDR3 here is CASSFERGNSPLHF. The CDR3 bases are TGCGCCAGCAGCTTCGAGCGGGGTAACTCACCCCTCCACTTT.

This clonotype was detected a few times. The CDR3 DNA sequence: TGTGCCAGCAGTGACCGGGCAGCAAGCCTCAACACTGAAGCTTTCTTT. Its protein is CASSDRAASLNTEAFF. V and J are TRBV6-2 or TRBV6-3 and TRBJ1-1; D gene ambiguous. Germline V gives CDR1 MNHEY, CDR2 SVGEGT. V was shortened by 5 bases and J by 2 bases, with 18 bases between the two germline ends. The CDR3 spans 16 residues.

The V call is TRBV5-6, the J call TRBJ1-4; TRBD1 matches at 7 bases. The CDR3 totals 16 residues. V was pared by 6 bases and J by 8 bases, with 16 bases of the junction left unmatched. Germline CDR1 reads SGHDT; CDR2 reads YYEEEE. The DNA of the CDR3 is TGTGCCAGCACCATATTGGGGGACAGAGAAACCGAAAAACTGTTTTTT. Translating it yields CASTILGDRETEKLFF.

The chain uses TRBV2 and TRBJ2-2, with D possibly being TRBD2 (6 bases). This CDR3 region has 14 residues. The germline gives CDR1 SNHLY, CDR2 FYNNEI. V was shortened by 4 bases and J by 7 bases, with 13 bases between the two germline ends. The CDR3 DNA is TGTGCCAGCAGTGCCTTAGCGGCCAACGGGGAGCTGTTTTTT. Translating gives CASSALAANGELFF. The complete variable domain, with remaining parts taken from reference TRBV2 and TRBJ2-2, reads EPEVTQTPSHQVTQMGQEVILRCVPISNHLYFYWYRQILGQKVEFLVSFYNNEISEKSEIFDDQFSVERPDGSNFTLKIRSTKLEDSAMYFCASSALAANGELFFGEGSRLTVL.

The J gene is TRBJ1-2, the V gene TRBV19; weak D call: TRBD1 (5 bases). The CDR3 has 12 residues. The V end lost 5 bases, the J end lost 7 bases, and 11 bases lay between the germline ends. CDR1 and CDR2 from the germline V gene are LNHDA and SQIVND (reference sequence). This CDR3 reads CASSPTGVGYTF. CDR3 bases: TGTGCCAGTAGTCCAACGGGGGTTGGCTACACCTTC.

This clonotype was seen only a few times. V and J are TRBV5-4 and TRBJ2-7; D unresolved. The CDR3 consists of 13 residues. The germline V and J ends were trimmed by 2 bases and 3 bases, with 9 bases remaining between them. Germline CDR1 and CDR2: SGHNT and YYREEE (reference sequence). This CDR3 reads CASSFSFGYEQYF. The CDR3 DNA reads as TGTGCCAGCAGCTTTAGCTTTGGCTACGAGCAGTACTTC.

The chain links TRBV6-1 to TRBJ2-5, with a possible D match to TRBD2 (6 bases). V dropped 8 bases and J dropped 3 bases, with 19 bases sitting between them. Per germline, CDR1 MNHNS and CDR2 SASEGT. The CDR3 runs to 15 residues. The CDR3 spells CASRRHGGREETQYF. For the CDR3, the DNA is TGTGCCAGCCGGCGTCACGGGGGACGGGAAGAGACCCAGTACTTC.

CDR3 bases: TGTGCCAGCAGCGGATTTCAGGGGCGCGATAATGAAAAACTGTTTTTT. This codes for CASSGFQGRDNEKLFF. The gene calls are TRBV28 and TRBJ1-4, with D maybe TRBD1 (6 bases). The germline V gene has CDR1 MDHEN and CDR2 SYDVKM. V was pared by 6 bases and J by 4 bases, with 18 bases between. The CDR3 totals 16 residues. The whole variable domain, remainder taken from reference TRBV28 and TRBJ1-4, is DVKVTQSSRYLVKRTGEKVFLECVQDMDHENMFWYRQDPGLGLRLIYFSYDVKMKEKGDIPEGYSVSREKKERFSLILESASTNQTSMYLCASSGFQGRDNEKLFFGSGTQLSVL.